The 4 T cell receptor beta chains listed next were all sequenced from one sample in a study of beta chain features in type 1 diabetes. The study reverse transcribed the entire isolated RNA, so it sequenced expressed TCRB transcripts. The table came from immunoSEQ multiplex PCR; TCRdb's copy has only in-frame clones and leaves some out. The table lists 130,000 or so clones, 9% to 10% of them singletons, with almost 0.65% in the top ten. The sample taken for sequencing was central memory CD4+ T cells from blood. These TCRs come from a woman aged 40 to 50 in good health.

This clone was counted only a few times. This sequence joins TRBV7-2 and TRBJ2-1; D is possibly TRBD2 (6 bases). The V gene's germline CDR1 is SGHTA and CDR2 FQGNSA. The CDR3 contains 13 residues. Trimming pared 8 bases from V and 6 bases from J, leaving 14 bases between. CDR3 residues: CASGRGTFNEQFF. CDR3 in DNA: TGTGCCAGCGGCCGAGGGACTTTCAATGAGCAGTTCTTC.

The chain joins TRBV5-4 to TRBJ1-1; possible D gene TRBD1, 5 bases. Germline V gene data show CDR1 as SGHNT and CDR2 as YYREEE (reference sequence). The V end lost 2 bases, the J end lost 0 bases, and 14 bases lay between the germline ends. The CDR3 runs to 16 residues. CDR3 in amino acids: CASSFGGVSMNTEAFF. The CDR3 nucleotides read TGTGCCAGCAGCTTCGGGGGGGTTTCCATGAACACTGAAGCTTTCTTT.

The chain is built from TRBV6-1 and TRBJ2-7; 8 bases line up with TRBD2. The V and J ends lost 6 bases and 2 bases, in that order; junction bases with no gene match: 6. This CDR3 is built from 14 residues. Germline V gives CDR1 MNHNS, CDR2 SASEGT. CDR3 DNA: TGTGCCAGCAGGGGAGGCGGGGGGCCCTACGAGCAGTACTTC. It translates to CASRGGGGPYEQYF.

The CDR3 is CASSVALSPGSSDGELFF. CDR3 sequence (DNA): TGTGCCAGCAGCGTAGCGCTCAGTCCGGGATCAAGCGACGGGGAGCTGTTTTTT. The chain employs TRBV9 and TRBJ2-2; D may be TRBD2 (5 bases). Germline V gives CDR1 SGDLS, CDR2 YYNGEE. The V gene lost 0 bases and the J gene lost 7 bases, with 22 bases spanning the gap. This CDR3 region has 18 residues. Full variable domain (rest looked up from reference TRBV9 and TRBJ2-2): DSGVTQTPKHLITATGQRVTLRCSPRSGDLSVYWYQQSLDQGLQFLIQYYNGEERAKGNILERFSAQQFPDLHSELNLSSLELGDSALYFCASSVALSPGSSDGELFFGEGSRLTVL.